Listed below are T cell receptor beta chains from one sample, sequenced in a study of blood T cell repertoires in COVID-19. Sequencing was performed with immunoSEQ multiplex PCR; in TCRdb, only in-frame clones are kept and a portion is missing. The data contain about 90,000 clones, about 80% of them seen just once; the ten biggest clones take up about 9.3%. The sample taken for sequencing was peripheral blood. These receptors originate from a woman aged 70-85 years with acute or convalescent COVID-19. Each CDR3 is given with its conserved first and last residue. A D gene is named only where the DNA matches it firmly. A row's size may be missing; if present it is once, few, many or a size class.

D,size,V,J,DNA,CDR3
TRBD1,.,TRBV5-5,TRBJ2-2,TGTGCCAGCCACTCCGGGACAGGGAACACCGGGGAGCTGTTTTTT,CASHSGTGNTGELFF
TRBD2,.,TRBV28,TRBJ2-7,TGTGCCAGCAGTTTTTTGCGGGAGGCTTACGAGCAGTACTTC,CASSFLREAYEQYF
TRBD1,.,TRBV28,TRBJ2-4,TGTGCCAGCAGTCCAGTCAGGGGGCATGGAAACATTCAGTACTTC,CASSPVRGHGNIQYF
.,.,TRBV11-2,TRBJ2-2,TGTGCCAGCAGGGGCCGGTCCGGGGGAGGAAACACCGGGGAGCTGTTTTTT,CASRGRSGGGNTGELFF
.,once,TRBV6-5,TRBJ2-2,TGTGCCAGCAGTTTAGAAGCGAACACCGGGGAGCTGTTTTTT,CASSLEANTGELFF
TRBD1,.,TRBV3-1/TRBV3-2,TRBJ1-1,TGTGCCAGCAGCCCCACGGAAGGGGGCAAAGCTTTCTTT,CASSPTEGGKAFF
.,.,TRBV7-2,TRBJ1-5,TGTGCCAGCAGCTCTCAAGACAGCGATCAGCCCCAGCATTTT,CASSSQDSDQPQHF
.,.,TRBV6-5,TRBJ1-6,TGTGCCAGCAGGTCACAGGATTGGAGTTCACCCCTCCACTTT,CASRSQDWSSPLHF
TRBD1,.,TRBV12-3/TRBV12-4,TRBJ1-1,TGTGCCAGCAGGCGTAGGGGGCATACTGAAGCTTTCTTT,CASRRRGHTEAFF
TRBD2,few,TRBV6-5,TRBJ2-1,TGTGCCAGCAGCCCGGGGGGGGTTTACAATGAGCAGTTCTTC,CASSPGGVYNEQFF
.,.,TRBV5-6,TRBJ2-7,TGTGCCAGCAGCTTGAGTCAGGGTTTCTACGAGCAGTACTTC,CASSLSQGFYEQYF
.,.,TRBV21-1,TRBJ1-5,TGTGCCAGCAGCAAAAAGTTATCCTGTAGCAATCAGCCCCGGCATTTT,CASSKKLSCSNQPRHF
.,once,TRBV4-2,TRBJ2-6,TGTGCCAGCAGCCAAGGAGGGGGGGGCCCTGGGGCCAACGTCCTGACTTTC,CASSQGGGGPGANVLTF
.,.,TRBV7-3,TRBJ2-2,TGTGCCAGCAGCCCGCGGATCGCCGGGGAGCTGTTTTTT,CASSPRIAGELFF
TRBD1,.,TRBV5-3,TRBJ1-4,TGTGCCAGAAGCGCATGGGGACAGGGGGGAAAAAAACTGTTTTTT,CARSAWGQGGKKLFF
TRBD1,.,TRBV27,TRBJ2-7,TGTGCCAGCAGTTTATTGGGGACAGGGAGTGGGGACGAGCAGTACTTC,CASSLLGTGSGDEQYF
.,few,TRBV11-2,TRBJ1-1,TGTGCCAGCAGCTTAATCCAGGGCGGGAGTTCTGAAGCTTTCTTT,CASSLIQGGSSEAFF
TRBD1,.,TRBV10-3,TRBJ2-2,TGTGCCATCAGCAAAGTCTCGACAGGGGCTGACACCGGGGAGCTGTTTTTT,CAISKVSTGADTGELFF
.,few,TRBV2,TRBJ1-2,TGTGCCAGCAGTGAACCAGGGAAGTCTGGCTACACCTTC,CASSEPGKSGYTF
.,.,TRBV6-1,TRBJ1-6,TGTGCCAGCAGTGAATGGCAGGTCATAGTTTATTCACCCCTCCACTTT,CASSEWQVIVYSPLHF
TRBD1,.,TRBV5-1,TRBJ2-1,TGCGCCAGCAGCTTGGGGGACAGGGAGATGGATGAGCAGTTCTTC,CASSLGDREMDEQFF
.,.,TRBV6-5,TRBJ1-2,TGTGCCAGCAGAGGACAGCGTCAAAGCTATGGCTACACCTTC,CASRGQRQSYGYTF
.,.,TRBV29-1,TRBJ1-1,TGCAGCGTTGACGGGAGTTACACTGAAGCTTTCTTT,CSVDGSYTEAFF
.,.,TRBV28,TRBJ2-6,TGTGCCAGCAGTTTCCCTTCCTCTGGGGCCAACGTCCTGACTTTC,CASSFPSSGANVLTF
TRBD1,.,TRBV5-8,TRBJ2-1,TGTGCCAGCAGCTTGGACCAGGGGGCTAACTACAATGAGCAGTTCTTC,CASSLDQGANYNEQFF
TRBD1,.,TRBV27,TRBJ1-2,TGTGCCAGCAGCCCAGACAGGGTATTTGGCTACACCTTC,CASSPDRVFGYTF
TRBD1,few,TRBV29-1,TRBJ1-2,TGCAGCGTAAAGGACAGGGTTGACTATGGCTACACCTTC,CSVKDRVDYGYTF
.,.,TRBV19,TRBJ2-1,TGTGCCAGTAACTCTGGACTGACCTACAATGAGCAGTTCTTC,CASNSGLTYNEQFF
TRBD2,.,TRBV5-1,TRBJ2-7,TGCGCCAGCAGCTTGAGGGGCGGGAGCTACTCCTACGAGCAGTACTTC,CASSLRGGSYSYEQYF
.,.,TRBV20-1,TRBJ2-3,TGCAGTGCCCCTCTAGCAAATACGCAGTATTTT,CSAPLANTQYF
TRBD1,.,TRBV3-1/TRBV3-2,TRBJ2-7,TGTGCCAGCAGTCCCCGGACAGGGGGAACACGGCGAGGGAACTACGAGCAGTACTTC,CASSPRTGGTRRGNYEQYF
TRBD2,.,TRBV20-1,TRBJ2-3,TGCAGTGCTAGTCGGGTAGCGGGGGGAGTTGATACGCAGTATTTT,CSASRVAGGVDTQYF
.,.,TRBV1,TRBJ1-5,TGCACCAGCAGCCTCCCTTGGTCAGAATATCAGCCCCAGCATTTT,CTSSLPWSEYQPQHF
TRBD1,few,TRBV4-3,TRBJ2-2,TGCGCCAGCAGCCAAGATACAGGACAGGGGATATTCTCCGGGGAGCTGTTTTTT,CASSQDTGQGIFSGELFF
TRBD1,once,TRBV5-8,TRBJ2-7,TGTGCCAGCAGCGCAACCGGGACAGCCTACGAGCAGTACTTC,CASSATGTAYEQYF
TRBD1,.,TRBV2,TRBJ1-4,TGTGCCAGCAGTGAACTACCGACAGGGGTAAACGAAAAACTGTTTTTT,CASSELPTGVNEKLFF
.,.,TRBV30,TRBJ2-7,TGTGCCTGGGGTAGTAAAAAACAGGGCTACGAGCAGTACTTC,CAWGSKKQGYEQYF
.,few,TRBV4-3,TRBJ2-5,TGCGCCAGCAGCCAAGATTGGGCTACTTGGGAGACCCAGTACTTC,CASSQDWATWETQYF
.,.,TRBV11-2,TRBJ1-3,TGTGCCAGCAGCTTGATCCATGGACAAGGAAACACCATATATTTT,CASSLIHGQGNTIYF
TRBD1,.,TRBV28,TRBJ2-7,TGTGCCAGCAGCCTCCCGGGACAGGGCCGGGGCGAGCAGTACTTC,CASSLPGQGRGEQYF
TRBD1,.,TRBV4-2,TRBJ1-4,TGTGCCAGCAGTTCCGGACAGGGGTTTGCTAATGAAAAACTGTTTTTT,CASSSGQGFANEKLFF
.,.,TRBV19,TRBJ2-1,TGTGCCAGTAGTATAGGGGCGGGCAACTACAATGAGCAGTTCTTC,CASSIGAGNYNEQFF
.,few,TRBV6-2/TRBV6-3,TRBJ2-7,TGTGCCAGCAGTCCCCTCCACGAGCAGTACTTC,CASSPLHEQYF
TRBD2,.,TRBV6-5,TRBJ2-2,TGTGCCAGCAGGGGACTAGCGGGAAACACCGGGGAGCTGTTTTTT,CASRGLAGNTGELFF
TRBD1,.,TRBV2,TRBJ1-2,TGTGCCAGCAGTGATATGGGACAGGGGGCCTATGGCTACACCTTC,CASSDMGQGAYGYTF
.,.,TRBV30,TRBJ2-3,TGTGCCTGGAGTGTAGCCGCCCCGGGCACAGATACGCAGTATTTT,CAWSVAAPGTDTQYF
TRBD1,.,TRBV28,TRBJ2-2,TGTGCCAGCAGCGACGACAGGGAATACACCGGGGAGCTGTTTTTT,CASSDDREYTGELFF
.,.,TRBV19,TRBJ2-2,TGTGCCACTGGGGAGTATGGAGGAACCGGGGAGCTGTTTTTT,CATGEYGGTGELFF
.,.,TRBV19,TRBJ2-1,TGTGCCAGTAGCCGCTCAGGGGAACCCTACAATGAGCAGTTCTTC,CASSRSGEPYNEQFF
.,.,TRBV30,TRBJ1-5,TGTGCCTGGAGTGGGGGGGGGACTATCAATCAGCCCCAGCATTTT,CAWSGGGTINQPQHF